These 5 T cell receptor beta chains share one sample of origin, sequenced in a study of cytomegalovirus exposure and HLA in healthy donors. Researchers ran the PCR with 60 Vbeta and 13 Jbeta primers. The protocol was immunoSEQ multiplex PCR, while the TCRdb copy is restricted to in-frame clones and leaves out a portion. The data show about 170,000 clones, around 80% seen once. The sequencing sample was made of PBMCs. The receptors here all came from a woman between 18 and 29 years old in good health and CMV-seronegative.

This chain uses TRBV18 with TRBJ2-5; the match to TRBD2 covers 11 bases. Losses at the gene ends were 0 bases for V and 7 bases for J; bases not matched to a gene: 7. The V gene's germline CDR1 is KGHSH and CDR2 LQKENI. The CDR3 is made up of 16 amino acids. The CDR3 reads CASSPPSLAGGGTQYF. CDR3 in DNA: TGTGCCAGCTCACCACCGAGCCTAGCGGGAGGCGGGACCCAGTACTTC.

DNA for the CDR3: TGCGCCAGCAGCCAAGTGGCAGAAAAGAACACTGAAGCTTTCTTT. Residues: CASSQVAEKNTEAFF. The chain carries TRBV4-1 and TRBJ1-1; no clear D. CDR3 length equals 15 residues. With 1 base removed from V and 1 base from J, the gap between germline ends came to 10 bases. The germline V gene has CDR1 MGHRA and CDR2 YSYEKL.

This clone has just a few counts. This chain connects TRBV7-9 to TRBJ1-2; D is perhaps TRBD1 (6 bases). The V end was cut by 1 base, the J end by 6 bases, with 15 bases between. This CDR3 is 15 amino acids long. Germline V gives CDR1 SEHNR, CDR2 FQNEAQ (reference sequence). The CDR3 protein is CASSLDQGWVNGYTF. The CDR3 coding sequence is TGTGCCAGCAGCTTAGATCAGGGGTGGGTTAATGGCTACACCTTC.

V is TRBV5-4 and J is TRBJ2-3; tentative D call: TRBD2 (5 bases). The CDR3 has 14 residues. Germline lookup yields CDR1 SGHNT and CDR2 YYREEE (reference sequence). V lost 4 bases to trimming and J lost 2 bases, with 11 bases between them. The CDR3 is CASSRLANTDTQYF. CDR3 nucleotides: TGTGCCAGCAGCCGGCTAGCAAACACAGATACGCAGTATTTT.

In nucleotides, the CDR3 is TGTGCCAGCAGCGCAGGACTAGCGGGAGGCCAAGAGACCCAGTACTTC. The encoded protein is CASSAGLAGGQETQYF. This chain joins TRBV7-2 and TRBJ2-5, with TRBD2 matching over 14 bases. CDR3 size: 16 residues. CDR1 and CDR2 (germline): SGHTA, FQGNSA. Trimming at V came to 5 bases and at J to 1 base, leaving 3 bases not matched to a gene. Full variable domain (remainder filled in from reference TRBV7-2 and TRBJ2-5): GAGVSQSPSNKVTEKGKDVELRCDPISGHTALYWYRQSLGQGLEFLIYFQGNSAPDKSGLPSDRFSAERTGGSVSTLTIQRTQQEDSAVYLCASSAGLAGGQETQYFGPGTRLLVL.